The TCR beta chain described here comes from a study of cytomegalovirus exposure and HLA in healthy donors. Study-level results: Investigators reported 150 to 200 TCR beta chains as tied to cytomegalovirus. Some V segments (TRBV6-2 and TRBV6-3 among them) were excluded as indistinguishable.

With regard to this clone: The antigen is not known.

CDR3 length equals 13 residues. CDR1 is MNHNS and CDR2 is SASEGT in the germline V gene. Trimming left V 8 bases short and J 7 bases short, with 14 bases between. The PCR made use of 60 Vbeta and 13 Jbeta primers. The method was immunoSEQ multiplex PCR; TCRdb's version includes in-frame clones alone and lacks a portion of them. The sample yields 150,000 to 170,000 clones, approximately 80% seen once. Participants comprised healthy donors of bone marrow. The source material was PBMCs. The origin of this receptor is a man aged 25-45 years in good health and CMV-seropositive. V is TRBV6-1 and J is TRBJ1-4, with D uncertain. The CDR3 is CASHKQRGEKLFF. The CDR3 bases are TGTGCCAGCCATAAACAGCGGGGTGAAAAACTGTTTTTT.